This T cell receptor (beta chain) was observed in a study of blood T cells in healthy people across ages. Study-level points and caveats: Unsorted PBMC input precluded a conclusive naive versus antigen-experienced comparison.

To note about this clonotype: Its target is unknown.

A sample-barcoded 5' primer and a J-beta primer mix were used in a second PCR of roughly 6 to 11 cycles. The yield of each sample was at least 2.5 million CDR3-containing paired-end reads. TCRdb called the 5' RACE reads again in MiXCR, with one record for every CDR3 protein. The sample has 910,000 or so distinct CDR3 sequences, about 53% seen once. Sample: blood. This sequence originates from a woman aged 55-69 years in good health.

The CDR3 nucleotides are TGCAGTTATCAAGCGGGAGGATTCCAAGAGACCCAGTACTTC. It yields the protein CSYQAGGFQETQYF. V usage is TRBV20-1 and J usage is TRBJ2-5; the match to TRBD2 covers 9 bases. V gave up 8 bases and J gave up 1 base; unmatched junction bases: 8. This CDR3 is built from 14 residues. Germline values: CDR1 DFQATT, CDR2 SNEGSKA (reference sequence).